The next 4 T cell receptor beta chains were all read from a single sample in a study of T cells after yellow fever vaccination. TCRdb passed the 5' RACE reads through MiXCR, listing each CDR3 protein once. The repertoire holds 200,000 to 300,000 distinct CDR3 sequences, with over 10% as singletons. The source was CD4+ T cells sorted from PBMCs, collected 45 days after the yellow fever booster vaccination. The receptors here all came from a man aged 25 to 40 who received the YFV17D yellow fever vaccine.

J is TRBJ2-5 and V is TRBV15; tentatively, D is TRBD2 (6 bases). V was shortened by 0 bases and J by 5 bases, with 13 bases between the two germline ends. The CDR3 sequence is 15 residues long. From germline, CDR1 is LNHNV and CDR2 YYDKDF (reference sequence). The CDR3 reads CATSRELRGGETQYF. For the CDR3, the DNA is TGTGCCACCAGCAGAGAACTCCGTGGGGGGGAGACCCAGTACTTC.

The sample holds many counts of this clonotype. The CDR3 region has the DNA TGTGCCAGCAGCCAACAGACAGGGGGAGGGAACGAGCAGTACTTC. Residues: CASSQQTGGGNEQYF. The genes are TRBV4-2 and TRBJ2-7; 9 bases line up with TRBD1. Germline CDR1 reads LGHNA; CDR2 reads YNFKEQ. This CDR3 has 15 amino acids. V lost 2 bases, J lost 5 bases, and 7 bases stayed unmatched.

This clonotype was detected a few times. CDR3 in DNA: TGCAGTGCCAGACAGGGATCATCCTATGGCTACACCTTC. It specifies CSARQGSSYGYTF. The rearrangement links TRBV20-1 to TRBJ1-2; 7 bases are a match to TRBD1. CDR1 DFQATT and CDR2 SNEGSKA come from the germline V gene (reference sequence). V dropped 6 bases and J dropped 4; count of bases not matched to a gene: 8. This CDR3 has 13 amino acids.

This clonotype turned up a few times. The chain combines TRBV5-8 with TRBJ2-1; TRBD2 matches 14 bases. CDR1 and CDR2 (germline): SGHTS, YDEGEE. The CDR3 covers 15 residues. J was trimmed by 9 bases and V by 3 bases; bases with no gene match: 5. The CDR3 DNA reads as TGTGCCAGCAGCTCTGGGACTAGCGGGAGTTCTGAGCAGTTCTTC. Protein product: CASSSGTSGSSEQFF.